This T cell receptor beta chain was obtained from a study of blood T cell repertoires in COVID-19. As for the study in general: The analysed material was cDNA or gDNA that came from T cells, B-cell-depleted T cells, or PBMCs.

Patients of the Seattle cohort, enrolled during active infection, were followed longitudinally. The CDR3 runs 14 residues. Germline V gives CDR1 GTSNPN, CDR2 SVGIG (reference sequence). Per the authors' pipeline: Using reference gene primer amplification, nucleated cell counts were estimated. Method: immunoSEQ multiplex PCR; TCRdb's copy keeps in-frame clones and lacks some. V, J and clone size reflect that table, while D and trimming were determined from the DNA. The sample records more than 300,000 clones, around 87% being singletons. What was sequenced was peripheral blood. The chain carries TRBV30 and TRBJ2-3; 11 bases are shared with TRBD2. This TCR derives from a woman in her twenties or thirties with COVID-19, enrolled during active disease. CDR3 bases: TGTGCAATGGGACTAGCGGTTAGCACAGATACGCAGTATTTT. Its translation: CAMGLAVSTDTQYF.